The present TCR beta chain was sequenced within a study of CD8 T cells in ankylosing spondylitis. General study results and limits: In the blood and synovial fluid of reactive arthritis, some motif variants had been previously reported. What appeared characteristic of ankylosing spondylitis blood was a TCR beta motif of under 10 highly homologous variants.

The CDR3 is made up of 13 amino acids. Trimming shortened V by 5 bases and J by 4 bases, and 11 bases separated the two germline ends. This clonotype was recorded a few times. Its antigen is still unknown. Molecular-barcoded quantitative 5'-RACE produced these TCR beta libraries. A single record per CDR3 protein comes from TCRdb applying MiXCR to the 5' RACE reads. Here the sample spans 470,000 or so distinct CDR3 sequences, about 24% being singletons. The receptor's source is a male donor with ankylosing spondylitis. Material for sequencing was blood, either unsorted or a sorted T cell fraction (not recorded which). The V and J genes are TRBV12-3 or TRBV12-4 and TRBJ1-1; D remains ambiguous. The CDR3 here is CASSSNQATEAFF. Written as DNA, the CDR3 is TGTGCCAGCAGTAGCAATCAGGCCACTGAAGCTTTCTTT.